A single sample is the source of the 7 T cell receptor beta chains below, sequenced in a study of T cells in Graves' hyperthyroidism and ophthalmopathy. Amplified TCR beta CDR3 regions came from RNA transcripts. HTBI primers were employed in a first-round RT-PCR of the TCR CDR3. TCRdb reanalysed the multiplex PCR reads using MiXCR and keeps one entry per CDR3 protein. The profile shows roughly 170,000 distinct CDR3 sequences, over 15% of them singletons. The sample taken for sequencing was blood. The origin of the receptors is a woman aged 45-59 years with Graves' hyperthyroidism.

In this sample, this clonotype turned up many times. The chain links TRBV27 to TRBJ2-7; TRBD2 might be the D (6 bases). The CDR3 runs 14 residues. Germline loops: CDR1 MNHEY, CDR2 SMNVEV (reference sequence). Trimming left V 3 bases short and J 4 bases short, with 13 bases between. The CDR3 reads CASSFGGSFYEQYF. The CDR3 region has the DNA TGTGCCAGCAGTTTCGGGGGATCTTTTTACGAGCAGTACTTC.

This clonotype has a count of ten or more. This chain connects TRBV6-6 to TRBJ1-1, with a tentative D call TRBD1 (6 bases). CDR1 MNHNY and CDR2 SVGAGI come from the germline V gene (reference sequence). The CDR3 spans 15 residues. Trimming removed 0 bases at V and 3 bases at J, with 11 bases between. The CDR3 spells CASSYSTGGHTEAFF. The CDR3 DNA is TGTGCCAGCAGTTACTCGACCGGGGGCCACACTGAAGCTTTCTTT.

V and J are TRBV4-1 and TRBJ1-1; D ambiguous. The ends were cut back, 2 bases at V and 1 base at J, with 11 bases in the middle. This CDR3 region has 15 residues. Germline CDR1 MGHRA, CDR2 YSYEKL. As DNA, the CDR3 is TGCGCCAGCAGCCAACCTCCCGTTAAGAACACTGAAGCTTTCTTT. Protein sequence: CASSQPPVKNTEAFF.

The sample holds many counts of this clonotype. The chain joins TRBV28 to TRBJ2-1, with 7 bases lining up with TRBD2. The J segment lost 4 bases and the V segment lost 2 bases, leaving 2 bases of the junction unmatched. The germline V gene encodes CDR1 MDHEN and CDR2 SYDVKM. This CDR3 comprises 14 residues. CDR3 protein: CASSLRGEYNEQFF. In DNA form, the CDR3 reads TGTGCCAGCAGTTTACGGGGGGAGTACAATGAGCAGTTCTTC. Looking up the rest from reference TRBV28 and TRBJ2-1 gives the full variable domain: DVKVTQSSRYLVKRTGEKVFLECVQDMDHENMFWYRQDPGLGLRLIYFSYDVKMKEKGDIPEGYSVSREKKERFSLILESASTNQTSMYLCASSLRGEYNEQFFGPGTRLTVL.

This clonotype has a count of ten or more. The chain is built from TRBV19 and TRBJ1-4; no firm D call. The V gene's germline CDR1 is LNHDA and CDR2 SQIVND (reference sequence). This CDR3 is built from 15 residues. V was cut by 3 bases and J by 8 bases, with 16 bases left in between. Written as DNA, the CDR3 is TGTGCCAGTAGTATCGTGCCTCCCCGCGAGGAAAAACTGTTTTTT. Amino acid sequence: CASSIVPPREEKLFF.

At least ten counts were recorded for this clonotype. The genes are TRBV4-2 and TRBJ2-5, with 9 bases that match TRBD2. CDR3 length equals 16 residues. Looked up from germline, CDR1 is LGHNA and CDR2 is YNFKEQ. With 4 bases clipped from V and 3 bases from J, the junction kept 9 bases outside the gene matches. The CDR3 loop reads CASSRSSGDSKETQYF. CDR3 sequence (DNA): TGTGCCAGCAGCCGGTCTAGCGGGGATAGTAAAGAGACCCAGTACTTC.

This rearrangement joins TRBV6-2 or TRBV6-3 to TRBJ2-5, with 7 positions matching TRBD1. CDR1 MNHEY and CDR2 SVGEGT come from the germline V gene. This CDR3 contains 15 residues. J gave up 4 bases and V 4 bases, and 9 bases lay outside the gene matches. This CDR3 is CASSFRQGHRETQYF. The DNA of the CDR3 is TGTGCCAGCAGTTTTCGACAGGGACATAGAGAGACCCAGTACTTC.